The entry that follows covers one T cell receptor (beta chain) sequence. TCRdb's table, derived via immunoSEQ multiplex PCR, lists solely in-frame clones and lacks some. In the table there are some 90,000 clones, just over 90% of which are singletons. This sample is drawn from a study of blood T cell repertoires in COVID-19. V lost 4 bases, J lost 3 bases, and 10 bases lay in between. Germline lookup yields CDR1 SGDLS and CDR2 YYNGEE. The CDR3 loop spans 14 amino acids. The sequence derives from a woman aged 45 to 65 in a cohort sampled during active COVID-19. The chain has TRBV9 and TRBJ2-2; D may be TRBD2 (5 bases). The sample comprised peripheral blood. The CDR3 DNA is TGTGCCAGCAGCCCTCCCGGGGACACCGGGGAGCTGTTTTTT. This codes for CASSPPGDTGELFF. Looking up the rest from reference TRBV9 and TRBJ2-2 gives the full variable domain: DSGVTQTPKHLITATGQRVTLRCSPRSGDLSVYWYQQSLDQGLQFLIQYYNGEERAKGNILERFSAQQFPDLHSELNLSSLELGDSALYFCASSPPGDTGELFFGEGSRLTVL.